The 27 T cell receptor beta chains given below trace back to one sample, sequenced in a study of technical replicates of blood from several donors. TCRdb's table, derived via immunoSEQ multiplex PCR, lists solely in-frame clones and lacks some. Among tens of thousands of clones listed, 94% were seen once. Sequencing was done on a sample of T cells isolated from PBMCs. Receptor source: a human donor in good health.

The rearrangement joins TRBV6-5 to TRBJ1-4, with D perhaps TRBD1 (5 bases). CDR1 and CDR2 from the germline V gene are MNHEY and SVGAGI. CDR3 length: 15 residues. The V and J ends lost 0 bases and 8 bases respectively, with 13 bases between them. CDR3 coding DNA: TGTGCCAGCAGTTACTCGGTGGGGGGTTCGGAAAAACTGTTTTTT. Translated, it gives CASSYSVGGSEKLFF.

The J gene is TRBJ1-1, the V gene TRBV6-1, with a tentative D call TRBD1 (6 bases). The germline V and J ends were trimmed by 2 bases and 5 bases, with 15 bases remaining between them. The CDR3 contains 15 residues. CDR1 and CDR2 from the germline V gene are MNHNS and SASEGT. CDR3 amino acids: CASSETQGLETEAFF. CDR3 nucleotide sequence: TGTGCCAGCAGTGAAACACAGGGATTGGAGACTGAAGCTTTCTTT.

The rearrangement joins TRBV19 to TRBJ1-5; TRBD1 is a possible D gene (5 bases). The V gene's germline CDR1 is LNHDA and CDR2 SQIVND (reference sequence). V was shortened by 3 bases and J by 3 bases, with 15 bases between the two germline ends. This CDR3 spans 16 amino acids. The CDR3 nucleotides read TGTGCCAGTAGTATTTTCTTGCGACAGAACAATCAGCCCCAGCATTTT. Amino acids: CASSIFLRQNNQPQHF.

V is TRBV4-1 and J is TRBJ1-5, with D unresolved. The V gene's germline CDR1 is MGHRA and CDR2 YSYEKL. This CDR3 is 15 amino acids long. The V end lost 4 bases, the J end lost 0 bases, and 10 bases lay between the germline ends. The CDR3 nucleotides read TGCGCCAGCAGCCGATTGGGAGATAGCAATCAGCCCCAGCATTTT. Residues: CASSRLGDSNQPQHF.

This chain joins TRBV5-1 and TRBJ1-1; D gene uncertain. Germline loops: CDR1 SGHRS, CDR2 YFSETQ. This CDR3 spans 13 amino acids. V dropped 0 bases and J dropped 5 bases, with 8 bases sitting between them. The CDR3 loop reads CASSLGAATEAFF. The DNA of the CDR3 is TGCGCCAGCAGCTTGGGGGCTGCTACTGAAGCTTTCTTT.

The DNA of the CDR3 is TGTGCCAGCAGCTTGGCTCAGGGGGCCTCTGAAAAACTGTTTTTT. This encodes CASSLAQGASEKLFF. The chain couples TRBV5-6 to TRBJ1-4, with 8 nucleotides matching TRBD1. Germline V gene data show CDR1 as SGHDT and CDR2 as YYEEEE. The V segment lost 0 bases and the J segment 7 bases; nucleotides outside the gene matches: 5. This CDR3 contains 15 residues.

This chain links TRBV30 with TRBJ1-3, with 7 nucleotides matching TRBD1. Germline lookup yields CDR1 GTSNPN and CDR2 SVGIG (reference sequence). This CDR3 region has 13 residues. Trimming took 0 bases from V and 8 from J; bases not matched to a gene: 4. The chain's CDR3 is CAWSVSRGDTIYF. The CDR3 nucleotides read TGTGCCTGGAGTGTATCCAGGGGGGACACCATATATTTT.

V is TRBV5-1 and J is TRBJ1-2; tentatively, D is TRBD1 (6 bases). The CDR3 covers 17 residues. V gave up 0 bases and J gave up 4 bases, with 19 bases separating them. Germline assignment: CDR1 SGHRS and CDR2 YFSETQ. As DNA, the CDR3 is TGCGCCAGCAGCTTGGGGGATTTACAGGGTCTGGTCTATGGCTACACCTTC. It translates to CASSLGDLQGLVYGYTF.

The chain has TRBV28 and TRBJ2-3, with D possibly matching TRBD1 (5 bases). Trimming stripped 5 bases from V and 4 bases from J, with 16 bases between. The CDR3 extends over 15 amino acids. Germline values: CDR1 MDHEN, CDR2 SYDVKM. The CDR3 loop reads CASSILGVGADTQYF. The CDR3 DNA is TGTGCCAGCAGTATATTAGGGGTAGGGGCAGATACGCAGTATTTT.

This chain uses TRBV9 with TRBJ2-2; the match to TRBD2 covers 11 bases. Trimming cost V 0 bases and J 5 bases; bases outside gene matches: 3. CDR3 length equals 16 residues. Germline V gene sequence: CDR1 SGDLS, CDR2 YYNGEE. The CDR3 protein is CASSVAGTSGTGELFF. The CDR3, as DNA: TGTGCCAGCAGCGTAGCCGGGACTAGCGGTACCGGGGAGCTGTTTTTT. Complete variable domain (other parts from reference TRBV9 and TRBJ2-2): DSGVTQTPKHLITATGQRVTLRCSPRSGDLSVYWYQQSLDQGLQFLIQYYNGEERAKGNILERFSAQQFPDLHSELNLSSLELGDSALYFCASSVAGTSGTGELFFGEGSRLTVL.

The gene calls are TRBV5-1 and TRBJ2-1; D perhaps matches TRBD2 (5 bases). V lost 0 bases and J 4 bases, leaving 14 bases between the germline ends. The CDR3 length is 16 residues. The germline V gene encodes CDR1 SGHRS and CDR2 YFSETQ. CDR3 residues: CASSLERLAPYNEQFF. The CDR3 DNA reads TGCGCCAGCAGCTTGGAGCGGCTAGCACCATACAATGAGCAGTTCTTC.

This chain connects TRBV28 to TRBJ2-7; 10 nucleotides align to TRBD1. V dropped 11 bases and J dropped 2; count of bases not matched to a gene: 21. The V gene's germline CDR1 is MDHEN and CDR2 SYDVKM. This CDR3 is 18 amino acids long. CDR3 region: CAASSPKLKGTGAYEQYF. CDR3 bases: TGTGCCGCCAGCAGTCCTAAATTGAAGGGGACAGGGGCCTACGAGCAGTACTTC. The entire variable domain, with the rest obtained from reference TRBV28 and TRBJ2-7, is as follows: DVKVTQSSRYLVKRTGEKVFLECVQDMDHENMFWYRQDPGLGLRLIYFSYDVKMKEKGDIPEGYSVSREKKERFSLILESASTNQTSMYLCAASSPKLKGTGAYEQYFGPGTRLTVT.

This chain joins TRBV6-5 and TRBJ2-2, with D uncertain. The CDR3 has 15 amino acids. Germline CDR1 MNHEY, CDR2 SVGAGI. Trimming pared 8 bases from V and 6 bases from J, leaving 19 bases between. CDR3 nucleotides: TGTGCCAGCTGGGCCCCACCTCTCCGCGCCGGGGAGCTGTTTTTT. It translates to CASWAPPLRAGELFF.

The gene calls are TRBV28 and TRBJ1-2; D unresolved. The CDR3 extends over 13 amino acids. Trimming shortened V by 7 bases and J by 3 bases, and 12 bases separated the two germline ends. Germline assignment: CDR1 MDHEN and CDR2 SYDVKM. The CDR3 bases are TGTGCCAGCAATCCATCTACGGACTATGGCTACACCTTC. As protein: CASNPSTDYGYTF.

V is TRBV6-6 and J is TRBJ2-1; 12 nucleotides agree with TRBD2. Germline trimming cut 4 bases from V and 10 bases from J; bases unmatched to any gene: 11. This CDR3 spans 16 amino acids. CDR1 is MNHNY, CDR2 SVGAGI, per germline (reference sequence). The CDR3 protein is CASSSTRLAGDREQFF. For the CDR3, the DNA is TGTGCCAGCAGTTCGACCCGACTAGCGGGAGATCGAGAGCAGTTCTTC.

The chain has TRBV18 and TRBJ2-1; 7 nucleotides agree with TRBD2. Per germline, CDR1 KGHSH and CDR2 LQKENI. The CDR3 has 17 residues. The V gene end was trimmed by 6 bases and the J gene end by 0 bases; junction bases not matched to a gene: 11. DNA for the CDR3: TGTGCCAGCTCCTCAAACGACCTAGCGGTCTCCTACAATGAGCAGTTCTTC. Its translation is CASSSNDLAVSYNEQFF.

The CDR3 here is CASGSGTGVGGDEKLFF. Here the CDR3 DNA reads TGTGCCAGCGGATCCGGGACAGGGGTCGGGGGGGATGAAAAACTGTTTTTT. The chain uses TRBV5-8 and TRBJ1-4; the match to TRBD1 covers 10 bases. V gave up 7 bases and J gave up 6 bases; unmatched junction bases: 15. Germline lookup yields CDR1 SGHTS and CDR2 YDEGEE. The CDR3 sequence is 17 residues long.

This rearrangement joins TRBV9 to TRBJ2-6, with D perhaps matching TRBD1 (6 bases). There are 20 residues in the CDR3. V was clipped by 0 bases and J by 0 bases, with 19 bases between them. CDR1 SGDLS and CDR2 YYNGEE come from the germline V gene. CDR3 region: CASSVEVGQPSPSGANVLTF. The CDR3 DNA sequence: TGTGCCAGCAGCGTAGAAGTAGGACAGCCTTCCCCCTCTGGGGCCAACGTCCTGACTTTC. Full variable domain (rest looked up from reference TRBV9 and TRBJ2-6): DSGVTQTPKHLITATGQRVTLRCSPRSGDLSVYWYQQSLDQGLQFLIQYYNGEERAKGNILERFSAQQFPDLHSELNLSSLELGDSALYFCASSVEVGQPSPSGANVLTFGAGSRLTVL.

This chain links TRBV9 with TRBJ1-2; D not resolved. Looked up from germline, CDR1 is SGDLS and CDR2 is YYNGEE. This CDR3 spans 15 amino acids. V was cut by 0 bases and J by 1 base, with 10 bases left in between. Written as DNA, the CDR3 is TGTGCCAGCAGCGTAGAAGACCGACTTAACTATGGCTACACCTTC. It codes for CASSVEDRLNYGYTF.

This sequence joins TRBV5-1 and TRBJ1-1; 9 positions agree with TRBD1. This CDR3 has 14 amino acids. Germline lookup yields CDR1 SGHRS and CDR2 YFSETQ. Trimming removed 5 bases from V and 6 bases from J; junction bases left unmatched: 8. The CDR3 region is CASSFGQGSPEAFF. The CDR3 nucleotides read TGCGCCAGCAGTTTTGGACAGGGGTCGCCTGAAGCTTTCTTT.

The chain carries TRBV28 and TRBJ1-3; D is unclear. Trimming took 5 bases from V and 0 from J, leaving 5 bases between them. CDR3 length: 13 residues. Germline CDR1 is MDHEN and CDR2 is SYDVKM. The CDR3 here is CASSLLSGNTIYF. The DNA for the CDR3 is TGTGCCAGCAGTCTACTCTCTGGAAACACCATATATTTT. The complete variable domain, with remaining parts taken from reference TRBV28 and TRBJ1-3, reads DVKVTQSSRYLVKRTGEKVFLECVQDMDHENMFWYRQDPGLGLRLIYFSYDVKMKEKGDIPEGYSVSREKKERFSLILESASTNQTSMYLCASSLLSGNTIYFGEGSWLTVV.

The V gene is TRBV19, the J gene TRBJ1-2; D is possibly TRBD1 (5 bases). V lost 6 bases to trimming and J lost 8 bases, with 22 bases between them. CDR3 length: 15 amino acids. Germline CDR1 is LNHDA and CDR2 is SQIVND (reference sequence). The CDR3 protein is CASSQQADAGLGYTF. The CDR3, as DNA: TGTGCCAGTAGCCAACAAGCCGACGCAGGGCTGGGCTACACCTTC.

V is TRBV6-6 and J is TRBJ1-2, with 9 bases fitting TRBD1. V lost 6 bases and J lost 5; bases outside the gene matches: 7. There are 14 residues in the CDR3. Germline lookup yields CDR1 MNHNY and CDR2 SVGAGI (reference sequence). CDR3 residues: CASSGTGREYGYTF. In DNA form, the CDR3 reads TGTGCCAGCAGCGGGACAGGGAGAGAGTATGGCTACACCTTC.

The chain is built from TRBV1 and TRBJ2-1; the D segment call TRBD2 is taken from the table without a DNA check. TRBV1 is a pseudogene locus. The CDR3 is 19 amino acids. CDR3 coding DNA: TGCACCAGCAGCCAAGATAGGGCGGGGGGGCCTAACAGATACAATGAGCAGTTCTTC. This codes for CTSSQDRAGGPNRYNEQFF.

The DNA for the CDR3 is TGTGCCAGCAGCTTGGAACTTGGCTATGGCTACACCTTC. Translated: CASSLELGYGYTF. The chain joins TRBV5-6 to TRBJ1-2, with D unresolved. The CDR3 runs 13 residues. V was shortened by 0 bases and J by 4 bases, with 7 bases between the two germline ends. Germline assignment: CDR1 SGHDT and CDR2 YYEEEE.

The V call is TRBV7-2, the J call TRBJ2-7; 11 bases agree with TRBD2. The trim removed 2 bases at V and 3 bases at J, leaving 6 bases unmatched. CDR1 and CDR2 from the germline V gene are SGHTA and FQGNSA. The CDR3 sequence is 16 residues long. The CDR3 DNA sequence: TGTGCCAGCAGCTTATCTGGACTAGCGGGTTTCTACGAGCAGTACTTC. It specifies CASSLSGLAGFYEQYF.

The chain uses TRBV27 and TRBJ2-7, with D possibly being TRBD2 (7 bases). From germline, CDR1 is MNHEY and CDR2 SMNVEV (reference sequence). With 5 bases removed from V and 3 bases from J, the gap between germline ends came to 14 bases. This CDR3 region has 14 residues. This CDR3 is CASSLRGAYYEQYF. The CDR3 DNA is TGTGCCAGCAGTCTCCGGGGGGCCTACTACGAGCAGTACTTC.